The rows below give T cell receptor beta chains drawn from one sample of a study of PD-1 blockade in classical Hodgkin lymphoma. TCRdb's table, derived via immunoSEQ multiplex PCR, lists solely in-frame clones and lacks some. The sample lists about 4,900 clones; around two thirds were seen once. The sequencing here drew on CD8+ T cells from blood, taken before the fourth cycle of nivolumab. The origin of the receptors is a human donor with classical Hodgkin lymphoma. CDR3s include the opening cysteine and the closing phenylalanine or tryptophan. D genes are given only for firm matches. Expanded clones are given a class, and other clones once, few, many or no size at all.

J gene,V gene,D gene,clone size,CDR3 protein,CDR3 DNA
TRBJ2-1,TRBV27,-,few,CASSPGSSYNEQFF,TGTGCCAGCAGTCCAGGGAGCTCCTACAATGAGCAGTTCTTC
TRBJ2-5,TRBV11-2,TRBD2,few,CASSYGLAGEETQYF,TGTGCCAGCAGCTATGGACTAGCGGGAGAAGAGACCCAGTACTTC
TRBJ2-1,TRBV5-8,-,large,CASSLVGNSNEQFF,TGTGCCAGCAGCTTGGTCGGGAATAGCAATGAGCAGTTCTTC
TRBJ2-3,TRBV7-8,-,-,CASSLESDFRADTQYF,TGTGCCAGCAGCTTAGAATCCGATTTCCGGGCAGATACGCAGTATTTT
TRBJ2-7,TRBV5-6,TRBD2,-,CASSATSGRSYEQYF,TGTGCCAGCAGCGCTACTAGCGGGAGATCCTACGAGCAGTACTTC
TRBJ2-5,TRBV7-2,TRBD2,-,CASSLFVLAEETQYF,TGTGCCAGCAGCTTATTTGTGCTAGCGGAAGAGACCCAGTACTTC
TRBJ2-7,TRBV27,-,-,CASSLMDSTSYEQYF,TGTGCCAGCAGTCTAATGGACTCGACCTCCTACGAGCAGTACTTC
TRBJ2-7,TRBV5-8,-,-,CASSLVLFEQYF,TGTGCCAGCAGCTTGGTCCTCTTCGAGCAGTACTTC
TRBJ1-5,TRBV25-1,TRBD1,few,CASSTGGSRQPQHF,TGTGCCAGCTCGACAGGGGGGAGTAGACAGCCCCAGCATTTT
TRBJ1-2,TRBV14,-,-,CASSPSGPNTRGYTF,TGTGCCAGCAGCCCCTCGGGGCCCAATACGAGGGGCTACACCTTC